These 27 T cell receptor beta chains originate from one sample sequenced in a study of early T cells in non-severe SARS-CoV-2 infection. MiXCR, run by TCRdb on the 5' RACE reads, gives a single entry per CDR3 protein. The data contain 70,000 to 85,000 distinct CDR3 sequences, 9% to 13% of them singletons. The sequenced material came from whole blood. Receptor source: an adult who was a healthcare worker with PCR-confirmed SARS-CoV-2 infection or an uninfected control (not recorded which).

In this sample, this clonotype turned up many times. The chain has TRBV7-6 and TRBJ1-2; the D gene is possibly TRBD1 (5 bases). Trimming left V 3 bases short and J 5 bases short, with 13 bases between. Germline CDR1 and CDR2: SGHVS and FNYEAQ. This CDR3 contains 14 residues. The CDR3 region has the DNA TGTGCCAGCAGCTTTTCGGACGGGGGGTATGGCTACACCTTC. Its protein is CASSFSDGGYGYTF.

This clonotype was recorded at least ten times. The V call is TRBV7-2, the J call TRBJ2-4, with D hard to call. The CDR3 contains 15 residues. The V gene's germline CDR1 is SGHTA and CDR2 FQGNSA. Trimming shortened V by 1 base and J by 9 bases, and 16 bases separated the two germline ends. The CDR3 loop is CASSLDGSAKRIQYF. As DNA, the CDR3 is TGTGCCAGCAGCTTAGACGGGTCCGCAAAACGCATTCAGTACTTC.

This clonotype was detected ten times or more. The chain employs TRBV19 and TRBJ1-2; 10 nucleotides align to TRBD1. The CDR3 has 16 amino acids. The trim removed 5 bases at V and 6 bases at J, leaving 12 bases unmatched. The germline V gene has CDR1 LNHDA and CDR2 SQIVND (reference sequence). Here the CDR3 reads CASSGPGQGFVDGYTF. CDR3 DNA sequence: TGTGCCAGTAGTGGCCCGGGACAGGGGTTTGTGGATGGCTACACCTTC. The full variable domain, its missing parts supplied by reference TRBV19 and TRBJ1-2, is DGGITQSPKYLFRKEGQNVTLSCEQNLNHDAMYWYRQDPGQGLRLIYYSQIVNDFQKGDIAEGYSVSREKKESFPLTVTSAQKNPTAFYLCASSGPGQGFVDGYTFGSGTRLTVV.

This clonotype was observed at least ten times. The V and J genes are TRBV19 and TRBJ2-7; the match to TRBD1 covers 8 bases. Trimming took 10 bases from V and 0 from J; bases not matched to a gene: 11. Germline loops: CDR1 LNHDA, CDR2 SQIVND (reference sequence). The CDR3 spans 15 residues. CDR3 protein: CATQGHRGSSYEQYF. For the CDR3, the DNA is TGTGCCACCCAGGGGCACAGGGGGAGCTCCTACGAGCAGTACTTC.

This clonotype came up many times. The rearrangement joins TRBV20-1 to TRBJ2-5; the D is unclear. The CDR3 covers 13 residues. Trimming stripped 2 bases from V and 5 bases from J, with 12 bases between. Germline loops: CDR1 DFQATT, CDR2 SNEGSKA (reference sequence). The CDR3 sequence is CSARLTATETQYF. CDR3 bases: TGCAGTGCTAGACTTACAGCCACGGAGACCCAGTACTTC.

This clonotype was picked up many times. The chain is built from TRBV6-1 and TRBJ1-4, with TRBD1 matching over 7 bases. J was trimmed by 4 bases and V by 7 bases; bases with no gene match: 3. The CDR3 has 13 residues. Germline V CDR1 and CDR2: MNHNS, SASEGT. DNA of the CDR3: TGTGCCAGCATCAGGGGGTATAATGAAAAACTGTTTTTT. Amino acid sequence: CASIRGYNEKLFF.

This clonotype has a handful of counts. The chain is built from TRBV7-9 and TRBJ2-1; 9 bases align to TRBD2. The CDR3 is 15 residues long. Germline lookup yields CDR1 SEHNR and CDR2 FQNEAQ (reference sequence). The ends lost 0 bases at V and 5 bases at J; junction bases unmatched: 2. CDR3 sequence (DNA): TGTGCCAGCAGCTTAGCGGTAGCGGGGGACAATGAGCAGTTCTTC. Translated: CASSLAVAGDNEQFF.

This clonotype was seen at least ten times. The CDR3, as DNA: TGTGCCAGCACTATGGGAAGCACTGAAGCTTTCTTT. It encodes CASTMGSTEAFF. The gene calls are TRBV25-1 and TRBJ1-1; D is unclear. The CDR3 totals 12 residues. The V end was cut by 7 bases, the J end by 4 bases, with 10 bases between. From germline, CDR1 is MGHDK and CDR2 SYGVNS.

This clonotype was found a few times. The genes are TRBV12-3 or TRBV12-4 and TRBJ1-4; TRBD1 might be the D (5 bases). The CDR3 runs 15 residues. Trimming took 5 bases from V and 8 from J, leaving 18 bases between them. The CDR3 nucleotides are TGTGCCAGCAGTGCCCGTGGGGGGTGGTTAGAAAAACTGTTTTTT. Translating gives CASSARGGWLEKLFF.

This sequence joins TRBV6-5 and TRBJ1-1; D unresolved. This CDR3 contains 16 residues. CDR1 is MNHEY and CDR2 is SVGAGI in the germline V gene. V lost 4 bases to trimming and J lost 5 bases, with 20 bases between them. The CDR3, as DNA: TGTGCCAGCAGTTTTATCCGGTCCCGCCGCAGGACTGAAGCTTTCTTT. Amino acids: CASSFIRSRRRTEAFF.

Here the CDR3 DNA reads TGCGCCAGCAGCCAAGATACGGGCAGGGGCGGCTACACCTTC. Amino acids: CASSQDTGRGGYTF. J is TRBJ1-2 and V is TRBV4-1, with D possibly being TRBD1 (6 bases). The germline gives CDR1 MGHRA, CDR2 YSYEKL. This CDR3 is 14 amino acids long. Trimming stripped 0 bases from V and 8 bases from J, with 13 bases between.

This clonotype turned up a few times. This chain uses TRBV7-9 with TRBJ2-3; D not resolved. Germline CDR1 reads SEHNR; CDR2 reads FQNEAQ (reference sequence). The CDR3 is 14 residues long. V lost 5 bases, J lost 2 bases, and 11 bases lay in between. DNA of the CDR3: TGTGCCAGCAGCCCAGACTCCAACACAGATACGCAGTATTTT. Residues: CASSPDSNTDTQYF.

This clonotype was picked up a small number of times. The chain couples TRBV12-5 to TRBJ2-2; 7 bases map to TRBD2. This CDR3 is built from 15 residues. Germline CDR1 is LGHNT and CDR2 is FRNRAP. V shed 5 bases, J shed 5 bases, and the junction held 8 bases outside the gene matches. CDR3 coding DNA: TGTGCTAGTGGTCCCTCGGGGGGTGGTACCGGGGAGCTGTTTTTT. Its translation is CASGPSGGGTGELFF.

Comments on this clonotype: A read error may explain this, as a much larger clone is one base away. The chain recombines TRBV5-4 with TRBJ2-1; possible D gene TRBD2, 6 bases. There are 15 residues in the CDR3. Germline lookup yields CDR1 SGHNT and CDR2 YYREEE (reference sequence). The chain's CDR3 is CASSPTSGSYKEQFF. The CDR3 coding sequence is TGTGCCAGCAGCCCGACTAGTGGATCGTACAAAGAGCAGTTCTTC.

This clonotype has only a few counts. CDR3 in DNA: TGTGCCAGCAACGGAGGGCAAAATTCACCCCTCCACTTT. The encoded protein is CASNGGQNSPLHF. J is TRBJ1-6 and V is TRBV28; no definite D call. CDR1 and CDR2 (germline): MDHEN, SYDVKM. The CDR3 has 13 amino acids. Trimming cost V 7 bases and J 7 bases, with 11 bases left between them.

This clonotype has ten or more counts. The chain is built from TRBV19 and TRBJ2-5; D gene ambiguous. The CDR3 sequence is 12 residues long. V lost 3 bases and J 5 bases, leaving 7 bases between the germline ends. Germline CDR1 and CDR2: LNHDA and SQIVND (reference sequence). DNA for the CDR3: TGTGCCAGTAGTATGGTCCGTGAGACCCAGTACTTC. Encoded protein: CASSMVRETQYF.

This clonotype was observed many times. The chain is built from TRBV20-1 and TRBJ1-5, with 8 bases matching TRBD1. CDR1 is DFQATT and CDR2 is SNEGSKA in the germline V gene (reference sequence). The CDR3 has 15 amino acids. The V gene end was trimmed by 5 bases and the J gene end by 7 bases; junction bases not matched to a gene: 13. CDR3 sequence reads: CSAPRGRGHRQPQHF. CDR3 nucleotide sequence: TGCAGTGCTCCCAGGGGCAGGGGGCATAGGCAGCCCCAGCATTTT.

This clonotype was counted ten times or more. The chain couples TRBV4-1 to TRBJ2-2; TRBD2 matches at 9 bases. Germline loops: CDR1 MGHRA, CDR2 YSYEKL. The CDR3 runs to 17 residues. V was clipped by 3 bases and J by 4 bases; unmatched bases: 9. Written as DNA, the CDR3 is TGCGCCAGCAGCCAGGCAACCGGGACTAGCTCCACCGGGGAGCTGTTTTTT. Its protein is CASSQATGTSSTGELFF.

This clonotype was picked up many times. V and J are TRBV28 and TRBJ1-1; D gene ambiguous. Trimming took 4 bases from V and 1 from J, leaving 13 bases between them. The CDR3 length is 15 residues. The germline V gene has CDR1 MDHEN and CDR2 SYDVKM. CDR3 nucleotides: TGTGCCAGCAGTTCCTCCGTCCAGCCGAACACTGAAGCTTTCTTT. Amino acids: CASSSSVQPNTEAFF.

In this sample, this clonotype turned up a few times. The chain links TRBV4-2 to TRBJ2-7, with D possibly matching TRBD2 (7 bases). Trimming left V 5 bases short and J 2 bases short, with 13 bases between. The CDR3 is 14 residues long. The germline CDR1 and CDR2 sequences are LGHNA and YNFKEQ. The CDR3 spells CASSGGAGAYEQYF. CDR3 DNA sequence: TGTGCCAGCAGCGGGGGGGCCGGAGCCTACGAGCAGTACTTC.

The CDR3 nucleotides read TGTGCCAGCAGTCGAAGGTCAGGGAACAATGAAAAACTGTTTTTT. This codes for CASSRRSGNNEKLFF. The chain links TRBV2 to TRBJ1-4; tentatively, D is TRBD1 (5 bases). From germline, CDR1 is SNHLY and CDR2 FYNNEI. The CDR3 totals 15 residues. V dropped 5 bases and J dropped 5 bases, with 15 bases sitting between them.

The chain has TRBV9 and TRBJ2-3, with unresolved D. This CDR3 has 16 amino acids. The germline gives CDR1 SGDLS, CDR2 YYNGEE. V lost 0 bases and J lost 2, with 13 bases in between. As DNA, the CDR3 is TGTGCCAGCAGCGTAGGGATAACAGTCCTCACAGATACGCAGTATTTT. Its translation is CASSVGITVLTDTQYF.

This chain connects TRBV9 to TRBJ2-1; 9 positions match TRBD2. This CDR3 is 18 amino acids long. Trimming took 4 bases from V and 3 from J; bases not matched to a gene: 14. CDR1 SGDLS and CDR2 YYNGEE come from the germline V gene. CDR3 sequence (DNA): TGTGCCAGCAGCATTGGGGCTAGCGGGGTGGACTTCTACAATGAGCAGTTCTTC. Residues: CASSIGASGVDFYNEQFF. Supplemented by reference TRBV9 and TRBJ2-1, the full variable domain reads DSGVTQTPKHLITATGQRVTLRCSPRSGDLSVYWYQQSLDQGLQFLIQYYNGEERAKGNILERFSAQQFPDLHSELNLSSLELGDSALYFCASSIGASGVDFYNEQFFGPGTRLTVL.

At least ten counts were recorded for this clonotype. The rearrangement joins TRBV19 to TRBJ1-5; TRBD1 agrees at 8 bases. CDR3 size: 14 residues. Germline trimming cut 5 bases from V and 7 bases from J; bases unmatched to any gene: 7. The germline V gene encodes CDR1 LNHDA and CDR2 SQIVND (reference sequence). The CDR3 region is CASSPQGARQPQHF. As DNA, the CDR3 is TGTGCCAGTAGTCCCCAGGGGGCCAGGCAGCCCCAGCATTTT.

CDR3: CSVTLPYSYEQYF. DNA of the CDR3: TGCAGTGTTACCTTACCATATTCCTACGAGCAGTACTTC. The chain recombines TRBV20-1 with TRBJ2-7; D uncertain. Per germline, CDR1 DFQATT and CDR2 SNEGSKA (reference sequence). This CDR3 comprises 13 residues. The germline V and J ends were trimmed by 7 bases and 1 base, with 14 bases remaining between them.

There are a few counts of this clonotype. Its ends do not fully match the called genes, so a read error is possible. The chain recombines TRBV5-1 with TRBJ1-4, with D perhaps TRBD1 (5 bases). Germline loops: CDR1 SGHRS, CDR2 YFSETQ. This CDR3 spans 15 amino acids. The CDR3 is CVSSLSGGGNEKLFF. The CDR3 nucleotides are TGCGTCAGCAGCCTCTCCGGGGGAGGGAATGAAAAACTGTTTTTT. The whole variable domain, remainder taken from reference TRBV5-1 and TRBJ1-4, is KAGVTQTPRYLIKTRGQQVTLSCSPISGHRSVSWYQQTPGQGLQFLFEYFSETQRNKGNFPGRFSGRQFSNSRSEMNVSTLELGDSALYLCVSSLSGGGNEKLFFGSGTQLSVL.

This clonotype was counted many times. The gene calls are TRBV3-1 and TRBJ1-3, with a possible D match to TRBD1 (6 bases). V lost 5 bases, J lost 0 bases, and 11 bases lay in between. The CDR3 sequence is 15 residues long. The germline V gene encodes CDR1 LGHDT and CDR2 YNNKEL (reference sequence). The CDR3 here is CASSEQGLSGNTIYF. The DNA of the CDR3 is TGTGCCAGCAGCGAACAGGGCCTCTCTGGAAACACCATATATTTT.